These T cell receptor beta chains were read from a single sample in a study of early stage breast cancer tumors. Sequencing was performed with immunoSEQ multiplex PCR; in TCRdb, only in-frame clones are kept and a portion is missing. Of about 29,000 clones listed, 84% are singletons. Sequenced input: blood. All receptors come from a person aged 45-60 years with breast cancer. The CDR3 runs from the conserved cysteine through the conserved F or W. D genes are given only for firm matches. Size is stated for part of the rows, as once, few or many counts, or as a class when the clone is expanded.

>TRBV19|few|.|TRBJ1-6
CASSTLQGGDSPLHF
TGTGCCAGTAGTACCCTACAGGGAGGCGATTCACCCCTCCACTTT
>TRBV5-4|.|TRBD1|TRBJ1-2
CASSLQGVSPTYGYTF
TGTGCCAGCAGCTTACAGGGGGTCTCCCCAACCTATGGCTACACCTTC
>TRBV6-1|.|TRBD1|TRBJ1-2
CASSEDRGGSYGYTF
TGTGCCAGCAGTGAGGACAGGGGTGGCTCCTATGGCTACACCTTC
>TRBV30|.|.|TRBJ2-3
CACSLSGAGTDTQYF
TGTGCCTGTAGCCTGTCGGGGGCAGGCACAGATACGCAGTATTTT
>TRBV27|.|TRBD2|TRBJ2-3
CASSCGGGDTQYF
TGTGCCAGCAGTTGCGGGGGGGGAGATACGCAGTATTTT
>TRBV15|.|.|TRBJ2-7
CATSREGNLFSYEQYF
TGTGCCACCAGCAGAGAGGGGAATCTCTTCTCCTACGAGCAGTACTTC
>TRBV5-1|.|.|TRBJ2-3
CASSLDGGASTDTQYF
TGCGCCAGCAGCTTGGATGGCGGGGCAAGCACAGATACGCAGTATTTT
>TRBV27|.|.|TRBJ1-4
CASSPSGNSNEKLFF
TGTGCCAGCAGCCCATCGGGGAATAGTAATGAAAAACTGTTTTTT
>TRBV30|.|.|TRBJ1-4
CAWSVGVATNEKLFF
TGTGCCTGGAGTGTTGGGGTTGCGACTAATGAAAAACTGTTTTTT
>TRBV7-9|.|.|TRBJ2-7
CASSHRESSYEQYF
TGTGCCAGCAGCCACAGGGAGAGCTCCTACGAGCAGTACTTC
>TRBV7-9|.|.|TRBJ2-7
CASSAPGRGRVYEQYF
TGTGCCAGCAGCGCACCCGGGAGGGGGCGCGTGTACGAGCAGTACTTC
>TRBV7-6|.|TRBD1|TRBJ2-7
CASSLDRGVTYEQYF
TGTGCCAGCAGCTTAGACAGGGGGGTTACCTACGAGCAGTACTTC
>TRBV4-2|.|.|TRBJ1-2
CASSQDLQGANYGYTF
TGTGCCAGCAGCCAAGATTTGCAGGGAGCTAACTATGGCTACACCTTC
>TRBV18|.|TRBD1|TRBJ1-3
CASSPGTGVPGNTIYF
TGTGCCAGCTCACCAGGGACAGGGGTCCCTGGAAACACCATATATTTT
>TRBV19|few|.|TRBJ1-1
CASSIAGGSEAFF
TGTGCCAGTAGTATAGCCGGGGGCTCTGAAGCTTTCTTT